One sample yielded the 24 T cell receptor beta chains listed below, sequenced in a study of blood T cell repertoires in COVID-19. Repertoires were generated with immunoSEQ multiplex PCR, while TCRdb's copy carries only in-frame clones and drops some. The table lists about 20,000 clones, 79% of them singletons. The sequencing input was peripheral blood. Receptors originate from a man older than 75 with acute or convalescent COVID-19.

The genes are TRBV5-1 and TRBJ1-1, with D unclear. The CDR3 has 16 amino acids. V was shortened by 3 bases and J by 0 bases, with 15 bases between the two germline ends. Germline CDR1 reads SGHRS; CDR2 reads YFSETQ. CDR3 bases: TGCGCCAGCAGCTGGGATGCGGGGAACCTGAACACTGAAGCTTTCTTT. Translated: CASSWDAGNLNTEAFF.

The rearrangement uses TRBV7-2 and TRBJ2-6, with a weak D call TRBD2 (7 bases). The CDR3 length is 19 residues. Germline CDR1 SGHTA, CDR2 FQGNSA. The V end was cut by 1 base, the J end by 2 bases, with 18 bases between. The CDR3 coding sequence is TGTGCCAGCAGCTTAGAAAATACAGGGAGGGGCACTGGGGCCAACGTCCTGACTTTC. It codes for CASSLENTGRGTGANVLTF.

V and J are TRBV18 and TRBJ1-1, with 8 bases lining up with TRBD1. V lost 8 bases, J lost 5 bases, and 7 bases stayed unmatched. CDR3 length equals 13 residues. Germline V lookup: CDR1 KGHSH, CDR2 LQKENI. Here the CDR3 reads CASPRGQGTEAFF. CDR3 sequence (DNA): TGTGCCAGCCCCAGGGGGCAGGGAACTGAAGCTTTCTTT.

J is TRBJ1-5 and V is TRBV6-2 or TRBV6-3, with D tentatively TRBD1 (5 bases). The length of the CDR3 is 15 residues. Germline V gene data show CDR1 as MNHEY and CDR2 as SVGEGT. V lost 5 bases and J lost 6, with 17 bases in between. CDR3 sequence: CASSPPWGVPQPQHF. Written as DNA, the CDR3 is TGTGCCAGCAGTCCCCCTTGGGGGGTTCCTCAGCCCCAGCATTTT.

V and J are TRBV7-3 and TRBJ2-1; 9 bases agree with TRBD2. This CDR3 spans 16 amino acids. Germline V gives CDR1 SGHTA, CDR2 FQGTGA. The V segment lost 3 bases and the J segment 10 bases; nucleotides outside the gene matches: 13. The DNA for the CDR3 is TGTGCCAGCAGCTTCGTAGCGGGAGCCCCGGCTCCCGAGCAGTTCTTC. It encodes CASSFVAGAPAPEQFF.

This chain links TRBV7-7 with TRBJ2-5; D perhaps matches TRBD2 (6 bases). Germline V gene sequence: CDR1 SSHAT, CDR2 FNYEAQ (reference sequence). CDR3 length equals 12 residues. The CDR3 coding sequence is TGTGCTACAGGCGGACTACAAGAGACCCAGTACTTC. Residues: CATGGLQETQYF.

The rearrangement joins TRBV5-1 to TRBJ2-1, with 10 bases that match TRBD1. The CDR3 runs 14 residues. The trim removed 4 bases at V and 6 bases at J, leaving 4 bases unmatched. The V gene's germline CDR1 is SGHRS and CDR2 YFSETQ. The chain's CDR3 is CASSRDRGFNEQFF. The CDR3 DNA reads TGCGCCAGCAGCCGGGACAGGGGTTTCAATGAGCAGTTCTTC.

The V and J genes are TRBV4-3 and TRBJ1-3; a weak D match, TRBD1 (6 bases). Trimming left V 6 bases short and J 0 bases short, with 12 bases between. The CDR3 sequence is 15 residues long. Germline CDR1 LGHNA, CDR2 YSLEER. The CDR3 DNA sequence: TGCGCCAGCAGACTTACAGGGAGCTCTGGAAACACCATATATTTT. Translating it yields CASRLTGSSGNTIYF.

The chain joins TRBV7-2 to TRBJ2-3; 7 bases match TRBD2. Losses at the gene ends were 3 bases for V and 1 base for J; bases not matched to a gene: 4. Looked up from germline, CDR1 is SGHTA and CDR2 is FQGNSA. The CDR3 totals 15 residues. The CDR3 sequence is CASSLREGRTDTQYF. DNA of the CDR3: TGTGCCAGCAGCTTGAGGGAGGGCCGCACAGATACGCAGTATTTT.

This clone has more than one count but fewer than ten. This chain connects TRBV24-1 to TRBJ1-2; TRBD1 might be the D (6 bases). CDR3 length: 14 amino acids. V was cut by 2 bases and J by 2 bases, with 8 bases left in between. Germline V lookup: CDR1 KGHDR, CDR2 SFDVKD. In nucleotides, the CDR3 is TGTGCCACCAGTGATTGGGGACACAACTATGGCTACACCTTC. Its translation: CATSDWGHNYGYTF.

The chain's CDR3 is CASSSPDRGGNYGYTF. The CDR3 DNA reads TGTGCCAGCAGTTCCCCCGACAGGGGCGGCAACTATGGCTACACCTTC. V usage is TRBV6-6 and J usage is TRBJ1-2, with TRBD1 matching over 8 bases. In germline, CDR1 is MNHNY, CDR2 SVGAGI (reference sequence). This CDR3 has 16 residues. V was clipped by 4 bases and J by 2 bases; unmatched bases: 9.

The J gene is TRBJ1-1, the V gene TRBV19; TRBD1 might be the D (5 bases). Germline assignment: CDR1 LNHDA and CDR2 SQIVND (reference sequence). Trimming stripped 3 bases from V and 2 bases from J, with 10 bases between. The CDR3 loop spans 14 amino acids. CDR3 coding DNA: TGTGCCAGTAGTATCGGGGGTGGCAACACTGAAGCTTTCTTT. Translation gives CASSIGGGNTEAFF.

This clone was observed a single time. The rearrangement uses TRBV5-4 and TRBJ2-5; 7 bases line up with TRBD2. Germline loops: CDR1 SGHNT, CDR2 YYREEE (reference sequence). Unmatched junction bases numbered 7, after V lost 3 bases and J lost 5 bases. This CDR3 is 14 amino acids long. The CDR3 sequence is CASSSPGGRETQYF. CDR3 nucleotide sequence: TGTGCCAGCAGCTCCCCCGGGGGGAGGGAGACCCAGTACTTC.

The chain couples TRBV10-3 to TRBJ1-2; TRBD1 might be the D (5 bases). V was cut by 3 bases and J by 7 bases, with 24 bases left in between. Germline loops: CDR1 ENHRY, CDR2 SYGVKD. The CDR3 is made up of 17 amino acids. CDR3 region: CAISDAGETGTPSGYTF. The CDR3 DNA reads TGTGCCATCAGTGATGCTGGCGAAACAGGTACACCGTCTGGCTACACCTTC.

The chain has TRBV7-2 and TRBJ2-1; possibly TRBD2 for D (5 bases). The V end was cut by 1 base, the J end by 8 bases, with 15 bases between. The CDR3 is 15 residues long. Germline V lookup: CDR1 SGHTA, CDR2 FQGNSA. The CDR3 is CASSLGSSEWDEQFF. The CDR3, as DNA: TGTGCCAGCAGCTTAGGGAGTAGCGAATGGGATGAGCAGTTCTTC.

This clone is a singleton in its sample. The chain's CDR3 is CASTIAGGPNTGELFF. Written as DNA, the CDR3 is TGTGCCAGTACGATAGCGGGAGGGCCCAACACCGGGGAGCTGTTTTTT. This chain links TRBV19 with TRBJ2-2; 11 nucleotides agree with TRBD2. There are 16 residues in the CDR3. Germline-derived CDR1 and CDR2 are LNHDA and SQIVND (reference sequence). The V gene end was trimmed by 7 bases and the J gene end by 2 bases; junction bases not matched to a gene: 6.

V is TRBV6-5 and J is TRBJ2-3; 8 nucleotides agree with TRBD2. The V gene end was trimmed by 0 bases and the J gene end by 3 bases; junction bases not matched to a gene: 2. Germline loops: CDR1 MNHEY, CDR2 SVGAGI. The CDR3 has 15 residues. The CDR3 sequence is CASSYSAGGTDTQYF. The CDR3 DNA sequence: TGTGCCAGCAGTTACTCGGCGGGAGGAACAGATACGCAGTATTTT.

V and J are TRBV10-3 and TRBJ1-1; TRBD1 matches 7 bases. The germline V gene encodes CDR1 ENHRY and CDR2 SYGVKD. J was trimmed by 0 bases and V by 5 bases; bases with no gene match: 12. This CDR3 contains 17 residues. The CDR3: CAISFTGTARMNTEAFF. For the CDR3, the DNA is TGTGCCATCAGTTTCACCGGGACAGCGCGCATGAACACTGAAGCTTTCTTT.

The V call is TRBV7-2, the J call TRBJ1-2; 9 bases are a match to TRBD1. This CDR3 is 15 amino acids long. In germline, CDR1 is SGHTA, CDR2 FQGNSA. Trimming took 1 base from V and 1 from J; bases not matched to a gene: 1. CDR3 in amino acids: CASSLGTGVNYGYTF. DNA of the CDR3: TGTGCCAGCAGCTTAGGGACAGGGGTTAACTATGGCTACACCTTC.

The chain links TRBV12-3 or TRBV12-4 to TRBJ1-2, with a weak D call TRBD1 (5 bases). The length of the CDR3 is 13 residues. The V end lost 7 bases, the J end lost 3 bases, and 12 bases lay between the germline ends. The CDR3 reads CASTGPGDYGYTF. The CDR3 coding sequence is TGTGCCAGCACCGGACCGGGGGACTATGGCTACACCTTC.

V gene TRBV5-1 combines with J gene TRBJ1-1; 9 bases fit TRBD1. CDR3 length: 15 amino acids. V was pared by 4 bases and J by 5 bases, with 9 bases of the junction left unmatched. Germline V gene lookup returns CDR1 SGHRS and CDR2 YFSETQ. CDR3 region: CASSQPDRGATEAFF. The CDR3 bases are TGCGCCAGCAGCCAGCCGGACAGGGGAGCGACTGAAGCTTTCTTT.

The chain links TRBV7-9 to TRBJ1-1; weak D call: TRBD1 (6 bases). Germline-derived CDR1 and CDR2 are SEHNR and FQNEAQ (reference sequence). The CDR3 runs 18 residues. V dropped 1 base and J dropped 1 base, with 19 bases sitting between them. CDR3 region: CASSLDLRGGFWNTEAFF. Written as DNA, the CDR3 is TGTGCCAGCAGCTTAGATCTGAGAGGGGGATTCTGGAACACTGAAGCTTTCTTT.

The J gene is TRBJ2-7, the V gene TRBV5-5, with TRBD2 as a possible D gene (6 bases). Germline CDR1 and CDR2: SGHKS and YYEKEE (reference sequence). This CDR3 region has 13 residues. Deletions cut 4 bases from V and 3 bases from J, with 11 bases between. CDR3 in amino acids: CASSTRLGYEQYV. The CDR3 DNA follows: TGTGCCAGCAGCACTCGACTAGGCTACGAGCAGTACGTC.

The chain uses TRBV2 and TRBJ1-5, with D possibly matching TRBD1 (5 bases). The germline V and J ends were trimmed by 2 bases and 7 bases, with 15 bases remaining between them. The CDR3 runs 15 residues. CDR1 and CDR2 (germline): SNHLY, FYNNEI. The CDR3 region is CASSESYRSGQPQHF. Here the CDR3 DNA reads TGTGCCAGCAGTGAATCCTACAGGTCTGGGCAGCCCCAGCATTTT. The complete variable domain, with remaining parts taken from reference TRBV2 and TRBJ1-5, reads EPEVTQTPSHQVTQMGQEVILRCVPISNHLYFYWYRQILGQKVEFLVSFYNNEISEKSEIFDDQFSVERPDGSNFTLKIRSTKLEDSAMYFCASSESYRSGQPQHFGDGTRLSIL.